The TCR beta chain described here comes from a study of cytomegalovirus exposure and HLA in healthy donors. Overall study results and limits: One variant, a missense change in DCLRE1C, was linked in a later analysis to TCR beta V- and J-gene trimming.

The PCR was carried out with 60 Vbeta primers and 13 Jbeta primers. Using immunoSEQ multiplex PCR, the repertoire was profiled, and TCRdb retains in-frame clones only, with some absent. The sample yields about 160,000 clones, roughly four fifths seen once. CDR1 is SEHNR, CDR2 FQNEAQ, per germline (reference sequence). V lost 5 bases and J 8 bases, leaving 15 bases between the germline ends. CDR3 length equals 13 residues. Of note for this clone: The antigen is not known.

This chain joins TRBV7-9 and TRBJ1-2, with D possibly matching TRBD1 (5 bases). The sample was PBMCs. This clonotype originated in a woman younger than 35 in good health and CMV-seronegative. This CDR3 reads CASSPVGGTGYTF. The CDR3 region has the DNA TGTGCCAGCAGCCCCGTTGGGGGGACCGGCTACACCTTC. Together with reference TRBV7-9 and TRBJ1-2, the CDR3 gives the full variable domain: DTGVSQNPRHKITKRGQNVTFRCDPISEHNRLYWYRQTLGQGPEFLTYFQNEAQLEKSRLLSDRFSAERPKGSFSTLEIQRTEQGDSAMYLCASSPVGGTGYTFGSGTRLTVV.